This T cell receptor (beta chain) was recovered during a study of metastatic and nonmetastatic thyroid tumors. Thyroid surgery was performed in patients who had received no treatment beforehand. Using MiXCR, TCRdb reanalyzed the PCR reads. The profile shows tens of thousands of clones, around 33% of them singletons. Looked up from germline, CDR1 is KGHSH and CDR2 is LQKENI. Trimming at V came to 2 bases and at J to 0 bases, leaving 1 base not matched to a gene. This CDR3 has 15 residues. The source of this sequence is a female donor with papillary thyroid cancer or a benign thyroid nodule (not recorded which). Some clones in this sample may be carry-over from other donors' samples. The source material was tumor tissue. This sequence joins TRBV18 and TRBJ2-7, with 10 bases that match TRBD2. The CDR3 sequence is CASSPASGSSYEQYF. The CDR3 DNA follows: TGTGCCAGCTCACCAGCTAGCGGGAGCTCCTACGAGCAGTACTTC. Complete variable domain (other parts from reference TRBV18 and TRBJ2-7): NAGVMQNPRHLVRRRGQEARLRCSPMKGHSHVYWYRQLPEEGLKFMVYLQKENIIDESGMPKERFSAEFPKEGPSILRIQQVVRGDSAAYFCASSPASGSSYEQYFGPGTRLTVT.